This T cell receptor beta chain was documented in a study of radiotherapy plus CTLA-4 blockade in lung cancer. Turning to the study itself: Of all patients, approximately 17% responded objectively and 30% to 35% showed disease control. Study results and caveats: Radiotherapy was combined with ipilimumab, and tumor-derived TCR clones then expanded in blood. Strongest reported response predictors: early blood clone changes and post-radiation interferon-beta.

The method was immunoSEQ multiplex PCR; TCRdb's version includes in-frame clones alone and lacks a portion of them. The sample lists 75,000 to 100,000 clones, almost 90% occurring once. Concerning this clone: Its antigen is as yet unknown.

Trimming pared 0 bases from V and 6 bases from J, leaving 15 bases between. CDR3 length equals 15 residues. The germline gives CDR1 SGHNT, CDR2 YYREEE (reference sequence). This chain connects TRBV5-4 to TRBJ1-2; no clear D gene. The receptor was derived from a human donor with non-small cell lung cancer that progressed on radiotherapy plus ipilimumab. The sequencing used peripheral blood, collected from a patient treated with radiotherapy plus ipilimumab. Here the CDR3 reads CASSLGVRRLNGYTF. In DNA, the CDR3 is TGTGCCAGCAGCTTGGGGGTCAGAAGGCTGAATGGCTACACCTTC. Filled out from reference TRBV5-4 and TRBJ1-2, the complete variable domain reads ETGVTQSPTHLIKTRGQQVTLRCSSQSGHNTVSWYQQALGQGPQFIFQYYREEENGRGNFPPRFSGLQFPNYSSELNVNALELDDSALYLCASSLGVRRLNGYTFGSGTRLTVV.